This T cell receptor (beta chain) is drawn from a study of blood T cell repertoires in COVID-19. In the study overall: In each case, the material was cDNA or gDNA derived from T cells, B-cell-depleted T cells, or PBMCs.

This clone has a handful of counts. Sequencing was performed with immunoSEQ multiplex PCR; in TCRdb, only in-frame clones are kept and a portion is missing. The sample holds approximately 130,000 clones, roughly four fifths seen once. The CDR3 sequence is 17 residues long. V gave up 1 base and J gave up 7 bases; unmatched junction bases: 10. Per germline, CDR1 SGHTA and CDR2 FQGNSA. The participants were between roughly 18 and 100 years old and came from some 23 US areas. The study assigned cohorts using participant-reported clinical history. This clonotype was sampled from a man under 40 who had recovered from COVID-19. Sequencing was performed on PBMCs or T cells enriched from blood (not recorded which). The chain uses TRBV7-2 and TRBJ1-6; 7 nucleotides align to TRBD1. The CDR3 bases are TGTGCCAGCAGCTTAGGACAGGGCGCCTTCGGCAATTCACCCCTCCACTTT. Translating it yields CASSLGQGAFGNSPLHF.